This TCR beta chain was profiled in a study of OX40 agonist ivuxolimab in advanced cancers. About the research overall: The mean age was about 61 years, ranging from roughly 23 to 80, with about 87% of participants male. Previous treatment with anti-PD-1, anti-PD-L1 or anti-CTLA-4 therapy was allowed; about 40% had received some. Three patients got partial responses; one had hepatocellular carcinoma and two had cutaneous melanoma.

TCRdb's copy holds only in-frame clones and misses some; the assay was immunoSEQ multiplex PCR. This sample yields roughly 75,000 clones, of which about 88% are seen a single time; 10% to 15% belongs to the top ten. Germline CDR1 MNHEY, CDR2 SMNVEV (reference sequence). The CDR3 has 15 amino acids. V gave up 7 bases and J gave up 2 bases, with 17 bases separating them. A note on this clone: Antigen specificity is unknown.

Study-level findings and limits: Also present in some nonresponders was a low level of normalized T-cell clonal expansion.

The sequence derives from an adult with an advanced solid tumor such as melanoma, head and neck, liver or kidney cancer. Sequencing was performed on CD4+ or CD8+ T cells sorted from blood, taken in a trial of the OX40 agonist ivuxolimab. The J gene is TRBJ1-2, the V gene TRBV27, with D perhaps TRBD1 (6 bases). CDR3 sequence (DNA): TGTGCCAGCACCGCTAGATCTGGACAGAACTATGGCTACACCTTC. It specifies CASTARSGQNYGYTF.